This TCR beta chain was identified during a study of blood T cell repertoires in COVID-19. Study-wide background: Acute and convalescent COVID-19 specimens originated in the United States, Italy and Spain. Sample material is recorded as cDNA or gDNA derived from T cells, B-cell-depleted T cells, or PBMCs.

CDR1 KGHSH and CDR2 LQKENI come from the germline V gene. The length of the CDR3 is 15 residues. V was cut by 0 bases and J by 0 bases, with 9 bases left in between. In its sample, this clone was seen once. This table comes from immunoSEQ multiplex PCR, and its TCRdb copy is limited to in-frame clones, with some not included. This table has 45,000 to 55,000 clones, just under 80% appearing once. Specimen: peripheral blood. The receptor's source is a human donor with active or convalescent COVID-19. The donor label of this sample is uncertain. This chain joins TRBV18 and TRBJ2-7, with D uncertain. The CDR3 is CASSPPNPGSYEQYF. The CDR3 nucleotides read TGTGCCAGCTCACCACCGAATCCAGGCTCCTACGAGCAGTACTTC.